This T cell receptor beta chain was recorded in a study of T cells after posttransplantation cyclophosphamide. Comment on this clone: Its target is unknown.

Sequenced by immunoSEQ multiplex PCR; TCRdb stores in-frame clones only, minus some. The sample includes tens of thousands of clones, approximately 85% of them seen just once. Germline loops: CDR1 SEHNR, CDR2 FQNEAQ (reference sequence). The CDR3 runs 17 residues. Trimming took off 5 bases at V and 7 bases at J, with 24 bases between the two ends. Findings and limits, study-wide: Donor-recipient repertoire similarity was low at 1-2 months, rising over year one. Recipient CMV seropositivity and CMV reactivation strongly tracked TRB clonality.

The rearrangement joins TRBV7-9 to TRBJ2-1; D is possibly TRBD2 (5 bases). Sequencing was done on a sample of PBMCs. This clonotype originated in a woman aged 60-70 years with a blood cancer, CMV-positive, and with a related stem cell donor. The CDR3: CASSPHLMLRDKNEQFF. CDR3 DNA: TGTGCCAGCAGCCCGCATCTCATGTTGAGGGATAAGAATGAGCAGTTCTTC.